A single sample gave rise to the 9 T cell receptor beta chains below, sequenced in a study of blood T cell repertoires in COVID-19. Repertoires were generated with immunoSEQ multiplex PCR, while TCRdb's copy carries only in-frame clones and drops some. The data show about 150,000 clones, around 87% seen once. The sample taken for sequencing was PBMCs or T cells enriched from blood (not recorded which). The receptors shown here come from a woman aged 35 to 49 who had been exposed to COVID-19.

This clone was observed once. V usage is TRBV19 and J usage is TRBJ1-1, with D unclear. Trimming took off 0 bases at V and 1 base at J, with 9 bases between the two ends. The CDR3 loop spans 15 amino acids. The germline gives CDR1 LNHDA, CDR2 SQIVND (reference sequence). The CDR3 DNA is TGTGCCAGTAGTATAGAGTACATCCAGAACACTGAAGCTTTCTTT. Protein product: CASSIEYIQNTEAFF.

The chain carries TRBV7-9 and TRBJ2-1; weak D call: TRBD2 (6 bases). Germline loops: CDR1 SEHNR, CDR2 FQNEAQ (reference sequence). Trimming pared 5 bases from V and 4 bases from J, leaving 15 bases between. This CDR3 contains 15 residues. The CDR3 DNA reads TGTGCCAGCAGCAGCCGGGACTCACTATACAATGAGCAGTTCTTC. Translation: CASSSRDSLYNEQFF.

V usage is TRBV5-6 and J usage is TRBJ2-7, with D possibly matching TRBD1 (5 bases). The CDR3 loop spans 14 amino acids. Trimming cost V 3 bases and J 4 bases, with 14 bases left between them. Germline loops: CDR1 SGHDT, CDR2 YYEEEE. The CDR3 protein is CASSYQGIFYEQYF. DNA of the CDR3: TGTGCCAGCAGCTACCAGGGAATCTTTTACGAGCAGTACTTC.

In DNA, the CDR3 is TGTGCCAGCAGTTTCCTTAGCGGGAGGGCGAGGAAGACCCAGTACTTC. Protein sequence: CASSFLSGRARKTQYF. The chain couples TRBV27 to TRBJ2-5; 11 bases line up with TRBD2. CDR1 is MNHEY and CDR2 is SMNVEV in the germline V gene (reference sequence). The CDR3 loop spans 16 amino acids. The junction had 9 bases not matched to a gene; V was cut back by 3 bases and J by 6 bases.

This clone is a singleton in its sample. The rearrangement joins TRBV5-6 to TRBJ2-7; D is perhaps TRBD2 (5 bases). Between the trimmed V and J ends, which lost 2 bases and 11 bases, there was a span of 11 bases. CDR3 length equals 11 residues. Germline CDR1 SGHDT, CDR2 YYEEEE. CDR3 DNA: TGTGCCAGCAGCTTCGAGGGAAGTGAGTACTTC. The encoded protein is CASSFEGSEYF. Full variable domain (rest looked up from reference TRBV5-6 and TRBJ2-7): DAGVTQSPTHLIKTRGQQVTLRCSPKSGHDTVSWYQQALGQGPQFIFQYYEEEERQRGNFPDRFSGHQFPNYSSELNVNALLLGDSALYLCASSFEGSEYFGPGTRLTVT.

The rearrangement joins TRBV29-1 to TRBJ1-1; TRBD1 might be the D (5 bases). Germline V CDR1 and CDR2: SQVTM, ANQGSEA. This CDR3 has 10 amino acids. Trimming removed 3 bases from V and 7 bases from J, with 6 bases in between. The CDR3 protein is CSVDDSEAFF. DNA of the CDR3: TGCAGCGTTGACGACAGTGAAGCTTTCTTT.

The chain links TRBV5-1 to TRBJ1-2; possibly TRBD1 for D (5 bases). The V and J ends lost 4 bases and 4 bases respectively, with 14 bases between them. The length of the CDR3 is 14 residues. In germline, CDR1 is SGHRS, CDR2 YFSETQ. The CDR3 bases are TGCGCCAGCAGCCTCCGGGACTCCCCCTATGGCTACACCTTC. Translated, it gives CASSLRDSPYGYTF. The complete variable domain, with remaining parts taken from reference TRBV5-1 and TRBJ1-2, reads KAGVTQTPRYLIKTRGQQVTLSCSPISGHRSVSWYQQTPGQGLQFLFEYFSETQRNKGNFPGRFSGRQFSNSRSEMNVSTLELGDSALYLCASSLRDSPYGYTFGSGTRLTVV.

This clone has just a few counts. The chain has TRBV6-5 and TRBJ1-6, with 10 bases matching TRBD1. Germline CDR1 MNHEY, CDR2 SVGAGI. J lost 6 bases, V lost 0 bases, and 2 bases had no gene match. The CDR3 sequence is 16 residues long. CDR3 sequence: CASSYSRQGANSPLHF. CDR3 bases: TGTGCCAGCAGTTACTCTCGACAGGGGGCTAATTCACCCCTCCACTTT.

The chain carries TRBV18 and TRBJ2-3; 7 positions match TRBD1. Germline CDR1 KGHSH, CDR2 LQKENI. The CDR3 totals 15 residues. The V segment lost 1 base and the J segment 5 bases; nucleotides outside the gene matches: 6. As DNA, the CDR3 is TGTGCCAGCTCACCACGTGCAGGGGGTGGAGATACGCAGTATTTT. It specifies CASSPRAGGGDTQYF.